The entry that follows covers one T cell receptor (beta chain) sequence. Its recognized antigen is unknown. Within one base of it there is no much larger clone, and no base qualities were kept. The sample is drawn from a study of T cell responses to AZD1222 COVID-19 vaccine (TCRdb year 2021). Concerning the study at large: Because spike-specific TCR depth and breadth did not differ between the two schedules, AZD1222 recipients who got a second dose at roughly 4 weeks were pooled with those who got a second dose at roughly 12 weeks. Trial participants were enrolled by age into 18-55, 56-69 and 70-plus year subgroups, with around 150, 28 and 57 TCR-sequenced participants respectively. A total of just over 230 trial participants underwent TCR sequencing, of whom 200 to 220 received two doses of AZD1222 and around 25 received two doses of the MenACWY control vaccine.

Sequences SGHDT (CDR1) and YYEEEE (CDR2) are obtained from the germline V gene. Trimming removed 0 bases from V and 9 bases from J, leaving 9 bases between the germline ends. The CDR3 numbers 12 residues from cysteine through phenylalanine. Only the CDR3 portion is preserved as DNA: 36 bases, with reading frame beginning at the first base. The meaning of the sample's time point label: baseline before first vaccination. Vaccinee samples were obtained from the UK trials COV001 and COV002, which included a single-blind randomized controlled phase 2/3 trial of AZD1222 (ChAdOx1 nCoV-19) in healthy adults. For TCRbeta chain sequencing, PBMC samples were collected from trial participants at day 0 and at day 28 after the second dose. The CDR3 regions of human TCRbeta chains were analyzed by immunosequencing. In the original analysis: Repertoire TCRs were checked for matches against a reference library of SARS-CoV-2-specific TCRs that had been generated using the MIRA antigen-specificity platform. Breadth meant the fraction of unique TCRs that were SARS-CoV-2-associated, whereas depth meant the fraction of total T cells that were SARS-CoV-2-associated. Using the MIRA data, each spike-specific TCR was assigned both to the spike region to which the TCR was reactive and to a CD4 or CD8 class. Log10-transformed breadth and depth values were compared by one-way ANOVA with Sidak's multiple comparisons tests. In its TCRdb copy, this immuneACCESS table keeps in-frame sequences only and misses some clones. Where compared with another copy, unresolved V genes explain less than half of these, and the others have no known cause. V, J and clone size are taken as reported in that table, and D and trimming were inferred from the DNA itself. The sample profile shows 120,000 or so clones; 90% of them were found once. Of the sample, around 7.8% is held by the ten largest clones.

Beyond this particular receptor, the publication reports: Reportedly, close to half of the unique spike-specific TCRs recognized epitopes lying outside the regions that are mutated in the B.1.351 and B.1.1.7 variants. The vaccine-associated CD4 TCRs covered the entire spike protein, and the dominant responses fell in regions 160-218 and 743-854. A significant rise in spike-specific TCR breadth and depth was observed after two AZD1222 doses relative to day 0 and relative to MenACWY recipients. Conclusions about previously exposed vaccinees were limited because only six or seven AZD1222 recipients were SARS-CoV-2 seropositive at baseline. Participants were mostly white British and included more females than males, and it was suggested by the authors that clonal diversity may have been underestimated. Because no day 14 peak-response samples were available, repertoires were characterized only after the peak T cell response. The 56-69-year group was small, and its depth increase did not reach significance, likely because of low power.

Sequencing was performed on peripheral blood, taken on day 0 of AZD1222 vaccination. The source of this sequence is an adult in good health. The sequence joins TRBV5-6 to TRBJ1-1, with an unclear D gene assignment. The CDR3 region reads CASSLGVGKAFF. The DNA sequence follows: TGTGCCAGCAGCTTGGGTGTGGGGAAAGCTTTCTTT.